This entry describes one TCR beta chain. Its binding antigen is unknown. The input lacks base qualities; no much larger clone sits a single base away. The CDR3 holds 16 amino acids from the cysteine to the phenylalanine. The CDR3 DNA has 48 bases and is translated from base 1. CDR1 SGHRS and CDR2 YFSETQ are derived from the germline V gene. Trimming leaves V shorter by 0 bases and J shorter by 2 bases, with the junction holding 3 bases beyond the gene matches. The data originate from a study of blood T cell repertoires in COVID-19 (dated by TCRdb to 2019 to 2021). Study-level background: The collaborator samples originated in the United States, Italy and Spain and spanned the acute and convalescent phases of COVID-19. The prospective study material was composed of cDNA or gDNA derived from T cells, B-cell-depleted T cells, or PBMCs. Subjects who had been exposed to COVID-19, were actively infected with it, or had recovered from it provided the deeply sampled blood TCRbeta repertoires that made up the dataset. A freely available public database, intended as a resource for researchers studying the immune response to SARS-CoV-2, is where the repertoires were released. Samples were obtained from the ongoing ImmuneRACE study (first 160 participants) and from 950 to 1,500 subjects provided by 6 global collaborators. Sample metadata almost always included a de-identified subject ID, COVID-19 status, age in years and sex. Where available, HLA class I and class II types were obtained from metadata supplied by the sample provider rather than from assay-based typing. The study at large found these results: Clinical and demographic metadata were provided uncurated, with the amount varying by source and participant.

At one collaborating source in Seattle, patients were enrolled during active infection and were followed longitudinally through the course of disease. Collaborating institutions collected whole blood in K2EDTA tubes following their own protocols. For TCRbeta analysis, collaborators shipped samples as frozen whole blood, isolated PBMCs, or DNA extracted from either of those sample types. TCRbeta CDR3 regions were amplified from genomic DNA by means of the immunoSEQ Assay, a bias-controlled multiplex PCR. The study's own analysis went as follows. The number of nucleated cells in each sample was estimated from the amplification of reference gene primers within the assay. To quantify the absolute abundance of each unique TCRbeta CDR3 rearrangement, sequence reads were collapsed and filtered. For each sample, productive Simpson clonality was calculated as the square root of Simpson's diversity index over productive rearrangements. Imported from immuneACCESS, the table was reduced by TCRdb to in-frame sequences with V and J called. These copies leave out some clones; in studies compared against another copy, an unresolved V gene accounts for under half, and the cause of the remainder is not known. D and trimming were read from the DNA, whereas the V and J calls and clone size are those reported in that table. For this sample the table gives approximately 55,000 clones, of which 80% were detected only once. The ten largest make up 15% to 25% of the sample.

Input material: peripheral blood. The sequence joins TRBV5-1 to TRBJ2-1, with 9 central nucleotides matching TRBD1. The TCR comes from a man younger than 45 with COVID-19, enrolled during active disease. The CDR3 protein sequence reads: CASSLGTGGPYNEQFF. The nucleotide sequence is given as TGCGCCAGCAGCTTGGGTACAGGGGGCCCCTACAATGAGCAGTTCTTC.